Below, one T cell receptor (beta chain) is given with its context. The CDR3 consists of 14 residues. Germline V gene sequence: CDR1 MNHEY, CDR2 SMNVEV (reference sequence). Trimming stripped 2 bases from V and 4 bases from J, with 12 bases between. The data were produced by immunoSEQ multiplex PCR, yet TCRdb's version contains in-frame clones alone and is incomplete. The repertoire holds 8,900 or so clones, around 80% seen once, with around 13% in the top ten. These data originate in a study of T cell repertoires in ileal Crohn's disease. Sequencing was done on a sample of ileal tissue. V is TRBV27 and J is TRBJ2-7; weak D call: TRBD1 (6 bases). The sequence derives from an adult with Crohn's disease. CDR3 sequence reads: CASSLRDIDYEQYF. As DNA, the CDR3 is TGTGCCAGCAGTTTACGGGACATAGATTACGAGCAGTACTTC.